What follows are 22 T cell receptor beta chains derived from one specimen sequenced in a study of blood T cell repertoires in COVID-19. Profiled with immunoSEQ multiplex PCR; TCRdb holds only in-frame clones, not every one. This table holds roughly 170,000 clones, approximately 79% found once. Specimen: peripheral blood. These receptors were obtained from a woman in her sixties or seventies with acute or convalescent COVID-19.

This clone was seen only once. The J gene is TRBJ2-7, the V gene TRBV20-1; no clear D gene. This CDR3 is 11 amino acids long. The germline V and J ends were trimmed by 3 bases and 3 bases, with 6 bases remaining between them. CDR1 and CDR2 from the germline V gene are DFQATT and SNEGSKA (reference sequence). CDR3 sequence (DNA): TGCAGTGCTAGTCCAGGCTACGAGCAGTACTTC. Translation gives CSASPGYEQYF.

The chain recombines TRBV2 with TRBJ2-2; 8 positions match TRBD2. With 5 bases clipped from V and 2 bases from J, the junction kept 7 bases outside the gene matches. Germline loops: CDR1 SNHLY, CDR2 FYNNEI. The CDR3 is made up of 16 amino acids. In DNA form, the CDR3 reads TGTGCCAGCAGTAGAGTGGCGGGGGGTAACACCGGGGAGCTGTTTTTT. This codes for CASSRVAGGNTGELFF.

This clone was seen more than once but under ten times. CDR3 in amino acids: CASSTGQRPTDTQYF. The CDR3, as DNA: TGTGCCAGCAGCACGGGACAGCGACCGACAGATACGCAGTATTTT. The chain carries TRBV11-2 and TRBJ2-3; 7 positions agree with TRBD1. The germline V gene encodes CDR1 SGHAT and CDR2 FQNNGV. The CDR3 length is 15 residues. Germline trimming cut 5 bases from V and 3 bases from J; bases unmatched to any gene: 8.

The chain employs TRBV11-2 and TRBJ2-7; 7 bases fit TRBD1. Germline CDR1 and CDR2: SGHAT and FQNNGV. Trimming cost V 0 bases and J 12 bases; bases outside gene matches: 5. This CDR3 contains 12 residues. The CDR3 coding sequence is TGTGCCAGCAGCTTAGATCGGGGACAGTTGTACTTC. It yields the protein CASSLDRGQLYF. Based on the CDR3 plus reference TRBV11-2 and TRBJ2-7, the full variable domain is EAGVAQSPRYKIIEKRQSVAFWCNPISGHATLYWYQQILGQGPKLLIQFQNNGVVDDSQLPKDRFSAERLKGVDSTLKIQPAKLEDSAVYLCASSLDRGQLYFGPGTRLTVT.

V and J are TRBV11-2 and TRBJ2-1, with 11 bases aligning to TRBD2. The CDR3 extends over 20 amino acids. Unmatched junction bases numbered 18, after V lost 0 bases and J lost 8 bases. From germline, CDR1 is SGHAT and CDR2 FQNNGV. The chain's CDR3 is CASSLDRARPSGRREDEQFF. CDR3 DNA: TGTGCCAGCAGCTTAGATCGGGCCCGGCCTAGCGGGAGGCGGGAGGATGAGCAGTTCTTC.

The V gene is TRBV15, the J gene TRBJ1-2; D perhaps matches TRBD1 (6 bases). V was cut by 1 base and J by 8 bases, with 14 bases left in between. The CDR3 is 14 residues long. The germline V gene has CDR1 LNHNV and CDR2 YYDKDF (reference sequence). CDR3 sequence (DNA): TGTGCCACCAGCAGAGCGAACAGGGAGTGGGGCTACACCTTC. It specifies CATSRANREWGYTF. The variable domain in full, completed from reference TRBV15 and TRBJ1-2, reads DAMVIQNPRYQVTQFGKPVTLSCSQTLNHNVMYWYQQKSSQAPKLLFHYYDKDFNNEADTPDNFQSRRPNTSFCFLDIRSPGLGDTAMYLCATSRANREWGYTFGSGTRLTVV.

The chain couples TRBV10-3 to TRBJ2-1, with TRBD1 as a possible D gene (6 bases). Germline values: CDR1 ENHRY, CDR2 SYGVKD. Between the trimmed V and J ends, which lost 4 bases and 9 bases, there was a span of 16 bases. This CDR3 spans 14 amino acids. Here the CDR3 reads CAISGQVGRGEQFF. The CDR3 DNA follows: TGTGCCATCAGTGGACAGGTGGGGCGCGGTGAGCAGTTCTTC.

This CDR3 is CASSYSDSLQNYEQYF. CDR3 nucleotide sequence: TGTGCCAGCAGTTACTCCGATAGTCTTCAAAACTACGAGCAGTACTTC. The chain uses TRBV6-5 and TRBJ2-7; D not certain. Germline V gives CDR1 MNHEY, CDR2 SVGAGI. This CDR3 has 16 residues. The germline V and J ends were trimmed by 0 bases and 3 bases, with 15 bases remaining between them.

The chain is built from TRBV4-2 and TRBJ1-3; tentatively, D is TRBD1 (5 bases). The CDR3 covers 16 residues. Germline V CDR1 and CDR2: LGHNA, YNFKEQ. The germline V and J ends were trimmed by 0 bases and 0 bases, with 9 bases remaining between them. CDR3 DNA sequence: TGTGCCAGCAGCCAAGAACAGGTTAGCTCTGGAAACACCATATATTTT. Protein product: CASSQEQVSSGNTIYF.

V is TRBV2 and J is TRBJ1-2, with 7 bases identical to TRBD1. The CDR3 contains 13 residues. Looked up from germline, CDR1 is SNHLY and CDR2 is FYNNEI. V trimming: 6 bases; J trimming: 6 bases; junction bases outside the gene matches: 7. CDR3 DNA: TGTGCCAGCAGCGTAGACAGGGTCGATGGCTACACCTTC. This translates into CASSVDRVDGYTF.

The chain joins TRBV10-3 to TRBJ2-7; TRBD2 is a possible D gene (6 bases). The CDR3 contains 13 residues. The V end was cut by 7 bases, the J end by 4 bases, with 14 bases between. From germline, CDR1 is ENHRY and CDR2 SYGVKD. The CDR3 bases are TGTGCCATCATGGGCGGGACTGGATACGAGCAGTACTTC. Amino acid sequence: CAIMGGTGYEQYF.

The J gene is TRBJ1-1, the V gene TRBV5-1; TRBD1 is a possible D gene (6 bases). V lost 4 bases and J 4 bases, leaving 20 bases between the germline ends. The CDR3 has 16 residues. Germline CDR1 reads SGHRS; CDR2 reads YFSETQ. The CDR3 loop reads CASSVRPNQGITEAFF. CDR3 sequence (DNA): TGCGCCAGCAGCGTTCGACCAAACCAGGGGATCACTGAAGCTTTCTTT. Together with reference TRBV5-1 and TRBJ1-1, the CDR3 gives the full variable domain: KAGVTQTPRYLIKTRGQQVTLSCSPISGHRSVSWYQQTPGQGLQFLFEYFSETQRNKGNFPGRFSGRQFSNSRSEMNVSTLELGDSALYLCASSVRPNQGITEAFFGQGTRLTVV.

The rearrangement uses TRBV7-8 and TRBJ1-1; D is ambiguous. The V end lost 5 bases, the J end lost 1 base, and 8 bases lay between the germline ends. The germline V gene has CDR1 SGHVS and CDR2 FQNEAQ. The CDR3 is made up of 13 amino acids. The CDR3 nucleotides are TGTGCCAGCAGCCCACTAAGGAACACTGAAGCTTTCTTT. It is translated as CASSPLRNTEAFF. The full variable domain, completed using reference TRBV7-8 and TRBJ1-1, is GAGVSQSPRYKVAKRGQDVALRCDPISGHVSLFWYQQALGQGPEFLTYFQNEAQLDKSGLPSDRFFAERPEGSVSTLKIQRTQQEDSAVYLCASSPLRNTEAFFGQGTRLTVV.

J is TRBJ2-4 and V is TRBV6-6, with D possibly TRBD2 on 5 matching bases. Deletions cut 0 bases from V and 8 bases from J, with 14 bases between. The CDR3 totals 15 residues. CDR1 is MNHNY, CDR2 SVGAGI, per germline (reference sequence). DNA of the CDR3: TGTGCCAGCAGTTACTCCTCGGGCCACGGGGACATTCAGTACTTC. Protein sequence: CASSYSSGHGDIQYF.

The chain joins TRBV5-1 to TRBJ2-3, with 9 bases matching TRBD1. Germline V lookup: CDR1 SGHRS, CDR2 YFSETQ. The CDR3 length is 16 residues. Unmatched junction bases numbered 2, after V lost 0 bases and J lost 0 bases. As DNA, the CDR3 is TGCGCCAGCAGCTTGGGGACAGGGGTGAGCACAGATACGCAGTATTTT. This translates into CASSLGTGVSTDTQYF.

The rearrangement links TRBV19 to TRBJ1-3, with D unresolved. The V end lost 7 bases, the J end lost 4 bases, and 14 bases lay between the germline ends. The CDR3 is 14 residues long. Germline lookup yields CDR1 LNHDA and CDR2 SQIVND (reference sequence). As DNA, the CDR3 is TGTGCCAGTACTGACCTAAGGCGGGGAAACACCATATATTTT. This codes for CASTDLRRGNTIYF.

The chain carries TRBV29-1 and TRBJ2-3, with 10 bases fitting TRBD1. The CDR3 loop spans 14 amino acids. CDR1 is SQVTM, CDR2 ANQGSEA, per germline. The J segment lost 3 bases and the V segment lost 5 bases, leaving 5 bases of the junction unmatched. The CDR3 reads CSVWGGQGTDTQYF. The DNA for the CDR3 is TGCAGCGTTTGGGGGGGACAGGGGACAGATACGCAGTATTTT.

This chain links TRBV7-9 with TRBJ2-5; D perhaps matches TRBD1 (5 bases). The CDR3 sequence is 13 residues long. Trimming left V 5 bases short and J 5 bases short, with 12 bases between. CDR1 SEHNR and CDR2 FQNEAQ come from the germline V gene (reference sequence). The chain's CDR3 is CASSAKGAETQYF. CDR3 nucleotides: TGTGCCAGCAGCGCCAAAGGGGCCGAGACCCAGTACTTC. The full variable domain, rest sourced from reference TRBV7-9 and TRBJ2-5, is DTGVSQNPRHKITKRGQNVTFRCDPISEHNRLYWYRQTLGQGPEFLTYFQNEAQLEKSRLLSDRFSAERPKGSFSTLEIQRTEQGDSAMYLCASSAKGAETQYFGPGTRLLVL.

This clone was observed at least ten times. The chain has TRBV7-8 and TRBJ2-7; 9 positions match TRBD1. Germline V gene sequence: CDR1 SGHVS, CDR2 FQNEAQ. CDR3 size: 15 residues. Trimming cost V 1 base and J 3 bases; bases outside gene matches: 4. The CDR3 region has the DNA TGTGCCAGCAGCTTAGTGGGGACAGGGCTCTACGAGCAGTACTTC. It specifies CASSLVGTGLYEQYF.

V gene TRBV6-1 combines with J gene TRBJ1-4; 8 nucleotides line up with TRBD1. V lost 0 bases to trimming and J lost 16 bases; unmatched junction nucleotides: 10. Germline CDR1 is MNHNS and CDR2 is SASEGT. This CDR3 is 14 amino acids long. The CDR3 sequence: CASSEARDRGQGFF. Written as DNA, the CDR3 is TGTGCCAGCAGTGAAGCGCGAGACAGGGGCCAAGGGTTTTTT.

The CDR3 nucleotides read TGTGCCAGCAGCCTACAGGTTCGAACTGAAGCTTTCTTT. Its translation is CASSLQVRTEAFF. The chain employs TRBV7-9 and TRBJ1-1; weak D call: TRBD1 (5 bases). CDR3 length equals 13 residues. Trimming took 5 bases from V and 5 from J, leaving 12 bases between them. From germline, CDR1 is SEHNR and CDR2 FQNEAQ (reference sequence).

With respect to this clone: Other DNA variants within this sample encode the same CDR3. The CDR3 sequence: CASSLVRDTEAFF. The CDR3 DNA follows: TGCGCCAGCAGCTTGGTGCGAGACACTGAAGCTTTCTTT. V and J are TRBV5-1 and TRBJ1-1; D is uncertain. Trimming stripped 0 bases from V and 3 bases from J, with 6 bases between. Germline lookup yields CDR1 SGHRS and CDR2 YFSETQ. CDR3 length: 13 amino acids.